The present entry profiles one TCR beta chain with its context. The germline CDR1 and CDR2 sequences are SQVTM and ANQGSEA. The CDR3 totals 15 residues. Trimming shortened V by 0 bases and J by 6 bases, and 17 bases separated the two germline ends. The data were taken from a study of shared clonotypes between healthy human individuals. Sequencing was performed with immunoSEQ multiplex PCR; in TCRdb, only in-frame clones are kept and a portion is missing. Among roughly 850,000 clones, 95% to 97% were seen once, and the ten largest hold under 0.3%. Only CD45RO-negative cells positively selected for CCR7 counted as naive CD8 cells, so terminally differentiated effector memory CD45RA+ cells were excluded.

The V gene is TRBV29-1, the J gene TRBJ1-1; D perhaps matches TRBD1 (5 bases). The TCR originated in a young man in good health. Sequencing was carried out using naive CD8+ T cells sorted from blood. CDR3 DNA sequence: TGCAGCGTTGAAGAGAGGGGACGCCTTTTACCTGAAGCTTTCTTT. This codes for CSVEERGRLLPEAFF.